These 32 T cell receptor beta chains were all obtained from the same sample, sequenced in a study of cytomegalovirus exposure and HLA in healthy donors. Amplification used 60 Vbeta primers and 13 Jbeta primers. The protocol was immunoSEQ multiplex PCR, while the TCRdb copy is restricted to in-frame clones and leaves out a portion. This repertoire shows 150,000 to 160,000 clones, 70% to 80% found once; its top ten account for approximately 2.3%. The sample comprised PBMCs. The receptor source for this set is a man younger than 45 in good health and CMV-seronegative.

Concerning this clone: Germline is not matched at one junction end, which may reflect a read error. Other DNA sequences in this sample translate to the same CDR3. The chain combines TRBV5-1 with TRBJ1-2, with a tentative D call TRBD1 (6 bases). The CDR3 has 13 amino acids. Germline-derived CDR1 and CDR2 are SGHRS and YFSETQ. The CDR3 here is CASSLDRDYGYTF. CDR3 DNA: TGCGCCAGCAGCTTGGACAGGGACTACGGCTACACCTTC.

The chain carries TRBV7-3 and TRBJ2-3, with 11 bases lining up with TRBD2. Per germline, CDR1 SGHTA and CDR2 FQGTGA. V shed 3 bases, J shed 3 bases, and the junction held 2 bases outside the gene matches. This CDR3 spans 15 amino acids. The CDR3 nucleotides are TGTGCCAGCAGCTTTCTAGCGGGGGGAACAGATACGCAGTATTTT. It yields the protein CASSFLAGGTDTQYF.

This clone was seen just once. CDR3 nucleotide sequence: TGTGCCAGCAGCTTCAATGACAGGGCCTACGAGCAGTACTTC. This translates into CASSFNDRAYEQYF. V and J are TRBV5-6 and TRBJ2-7, with 7 bases aligning to TRBD1. The CDR3 sequence is 14 residues long. Per germline, CDR1 SGHDT and CDR2 YYEEEE. J lost 2 bases, V lost 2 bases, and 4 bases had no gene match.

A word on this clone: The same CDR3 is also encoded by other DNA sequences in this sample. The J gene is TRBJ1-1, the V gene TRBV28; 7 bases agree with TRBD1. V lost 5 bases to trimming and J lost 1 base; unmatched junction nucleotides: 4. Germline values: CDR1 MDHEN, CDR2 SYDVKM. CDR3 length equals 14 residues. This CDR3 is CASSPTGRNTEAFF. The CDR3 nucleotides are TGTGCCAGCAGTCCGACAGGGAGGAACACTGAAGCTTTCTTT.

The chain links TRBV5-1 to TRBJ2-3, with a weak D call TRBD1 (6 bases). Between the trimmed V and J ends, which lost 0 bases and 4 bases, there was a span of 15 bases. CDR1 is SGHRS and CDR2 is YFSETQ in the germline V gene. This CDR3 has 16 amino acids. For the CDR3, the DNA is TGCGCCAGCAGCTTGGGTACAGGGAATCGTCCAGATACGCAGTATTTT. Its translation: CASSLGTGNRPDTQYF. Looking up the rest from reference TRBV5-1 and TRBJ2-3 gives the full variable domain: KAGVTQTPRYLIKTRGQQVTLSCSPISGHRSVSWYQQTPGQGLQFLFEYFSETQRNKGNFPGRFSGRQFSNSRSEMNVSTLELGDSALYLCASSLGTGNRPDTQYFGPGTRLTVL.

In DNA form, the CDR3 reads TGTGCCAGCTCACCCGACGAGGGCGGACCCTATGGCTACACCTTC. Translating it yields CASSPDEGGPYGYTF. The V call is TRBV18, the J call TRBJ1-2; D ambiguous. The germline V gene encodes CDR1 KGHSH and CDR2 LQKENI. This CDR3 is 15 amino acids long. Deletions cut 3 bases from V and 4 bases from J, with 15 bases between.

V usage is TRBV6-6 and J usage is TRBJ1-5; possible D gene TRBD1, 5 bases. The CDR3 spans 16 residues. V was cut by 5 bases and J by 0 bases, with 14 bases left in between. Germline CDR1 and CDR2: MNHNY and SVGAGI (reference sequence). CDR3 protein: CASSTRSDNSNQPQHF. In DNA form, the CDR3 reads TGTGCCAGCAGTACGCGGTCGGACAATAGCAATCAGCCCCAGCATTTT.

This chain joins TRBV5-1 and TRBJ1-1; D is ambiguous. The length of the CDR3 is 13 residues. V shed 2 bases and J shed 1 base, with 6 bases lying between them. CDR1 and CDR2 from the germline V gene are SGHRS and YFSETQ. In DNA, the CDR3 is TGCGCCAGCAGCTTCGGTCCGAACACTGAAGCTTTCTTT. It specifies CASSFGPNTEAFF.

The chain links TRBV5-1 to TRBJ1-2; 7 bases map to TRBD1. J was trimmed by 8 bases and V by 0 bases; bases with no gene match: 10. The length of the CDR3 is 15 residues. Germline V lookup: CDR1 SGHRS, CDR2 YFSETQ. The CDR3 protein is CASSLGGTAGGGYTF. CDR3 in DNA: TGCGCCAGCAGCTTGGGGGGGACAGCCGGCGGGGGCTACACCTTC.

The V call is TRBV20-1, the J call TRBJ1-4, with D uncertain. This CDR3 region has 10 residues. CDR1 and CDR2 from the germline V gene are DFQATT and SNEGSKA (reference sequence). V dropped 6 bases and J dropped 14 bases, with 13 bases sitting between them. The CDR3 region has the DNA TGCAGTGCCAGCGACGGAGACCTGTTTTTT. Translated, it gives CSASDGDLFF.

This clone has only a few counts. In DNA form, the CDR3 reads TGTGCCAGCAGCCCCACAGGGAACTCCTACGAGCAGTACTTC. Translation gives CASSPTGNSYEQYF. The chain employs TRBV6-4 and TRBJ2-7; D perhaps matches TRBD1 (6 bases). The length of the CDR3 is 14 residues. The ends were cut back, 6 bases at V and 0 bases at J, with 12 bases in the middle. From germline, CDR1 is MRHNA and CDR2 SNTAGT.

This clone showed up just a few times. This chain links TRBV5-4 with TRBJ1-6, with TRBD1 identical over 9 bases. Germline values: CDR1 SGHNT, CDR2 YYREEE (reference sequence). V lost 0 bases, J lost 11 bases, and 6 bases stayed unmatched. CDR3 length equals 15 residues. This CDR3 is CASSLDGTGYPPLHF. The CDR3 DNA reads as TGTGCCAGCAGCTTGGACGGGACAGGGTATCCACCCCTCCACTTT.

The chain joins TRBV5-1 to TRBJ1-1, with TRBD1 identical over 12 bases. The CDR3 consists of 18 residues. Looked up from germline, CDR1 is SGHRS and CDR2 is YFSETQ. V trimming: 4 bases; J trimming: 1 base; junction bases outside the gene matches: 11. For the CDR3, the DNA is TGCGCCAGCAGCACCGTCCCGGGACAGGGGGCCAAGAACACTGAAGCTTTCTTT. Its translation: CASSTVPGQGAKNTEAFF.

The chain's CDR3 is CASTYPPRGPEAFF. CDR3 sequence (DNA): TGTGCCAGCACCTACCCCCCCCGAGGCCCTGAAGCTTTCTTT. This chain links TRBV6-1 with TRBJ1-1; no reliable D call. V gave up 7 bases and J gave up 6 bases, with 18 bases separating them. This CDR3 spans 14 amino acids. Germline CDR1 MNHNS, CDR2 SASEGT.

V and J are TRBV6-1 and TRBJ1-1; the D gene is possibly TRBD1 (6 bases). The CDR3 loop spans 14 amino acids. Germline assignment: CDR1 MNHNS and CDR2 SASEGT. Trimming stripped 6 bases from V and 0 bases from J, with 11 bases between. This CDR3 is CASSYDRMNTEAFF. DNA of the CDR3: TGTGCCAGCAGCTACGACAGGATGAACACTGAAGCTTTCTTT.

This clone came up once. The rearrangement joins TRBV19 to TRBJ1-2; 9 bases line up with TRBD1. The germline CDR1 and CDR2 sequences are LNHDA and SQIVND (reference sequence). V lost 5 bases and J lost 4; bases outside the gene matches: 5. The length of the CDR3 is 14 residues. The CDR3 reads CASSPDRGGYGYTF. CDR3 sequence (DNA): TGTGCCAGTAGTCCGGACAGGGGAGGCTATGGCTACACCTTC.

The genes are TRBV7-9 and TRBJ2-6, with TRBD1 matching over 9 bases. Trimming cost V 5 bases and J 0 bases; bases outside gene matches: 5. The CDR3 sequence is 17 residues long. Germline CDR1 reads SEHNR; CDR2 reads FQNEAQ (reference sequence). The CDR3 bases are TGTGCCAGCAGCCCCCGGGACAGGGCCTCTGGGGCCAACGTCCTGACTTTC. Amino acid sequence: CASSPRDRASGANVLTF.

This rearrangement joins TRBV14 to TRBJ1-1; D is uncertain. Germline CDR1 is SGHDN and CDR2 is FVKESK. V was clipped by 1 base and J by 4 bases, with 7 bases between them. This CDR3 is built from 13 residues. CDR3: CASSQGGRTEAFF. CDR3 bases: TGTGCCAGCAGCCAAGGAGGGCGCACTGAAGCTTTCTTT.

This clone was seen a few times. The chain combines TRBV28 with TRBJ2-5, with D tentatively TRBD2 (5 bases). The CDR3 has 16 residues. Trimming cost V 3 bases and J 3 bases, with 17 bases left between them. The germline CDR1 and CDR2 sequences are MDHEN and SYDVKM. The CDR3 here is CASSLNFRTAEETQYF. The CDR3 region has the DNA TGTGCCAGCAGTTTGAATTTTCGGACTGCCGAAGAGACCCAGTACTTC.

The J gene is TRBJ2-5, the V gene TRBV6-1, with D maybe TRBD1 (6 bases). The germline V gene has CDR1 MNHNS and CDR2 SASEGT. This CDR3 is 12 amino acids long. The V and J ends lost 6 bases and 4 bases respectively, with 9 bases between them. CDR3 in amino acids: CASRQGGETQYF. The CDR3 region has the DNA TGTGCCAGCAGACAAGGGGGAGAGACCCAGTACTTC.

This sequence joins TRBV25-1 and TRBJ1-1, with unresolved D. Germline lookup yields CDR1 MGHDK and CDR2 SYGVNS. Between the trimmed V and J ends, which lost 3 bases and 1 base, there was a span of 12 bases. The length of the CDR3 is 15 residues. The CDR3 protein is CASSDNGGPNTEAFF. CDR3 nucleotides: TGTGCCAGCAGTGATAATGGAGGGCCGAACACTGAAGCTTTCTTT.

V gene TRBV2 combines with J gene TRBJ2-7; maybe TRBD2 (6 bases). V dropped 3 bases and J dropped 3 bases, with 15 bases sitting between them. CDR3 size: 15 residues. Looked up from germline, CDR1 is SNHLY and CDR2 is FYNNEI. As DNA, the CDR3 is TGTGCCAGCAGTGAGGGAGGCCAGCAGTTCTACGAGCAGTACTTC. It specifies CASSEGGQQFYEQYF.

The rearrangement links TRBV7-2 to TRBJ1-4; 7 positions match TRBD1. This CDR3 has 15 amino acids. Germline-derived CDR1 and CDR2 are SGHTA and FQGNSA. V trimming: 5 bases; J trimming: 3 bases; junction bases outside the gene matches: 6. The CDR3 here is CASSPRQGPNEKLFF. For the CDR3, the DNA is TGTGCCAGCAGCCCCAGACAGGGACCTAATGAAAAACTGTTTTTT.

This chain uses TRBV28 with TRBJ2-5, with TRBD1 as a possible D gene (5 bases). Trimming removed 4 bases at V and 5 bases at J, with 8 bases between. CDR1 is MDHEN, CDR2 SYDVKM, per germline. The CDR3 totals 12 residues. Here the CDR3 reads CASSYRLETQYF. CDR3 DNA: TGTGCCAGCAGTTACAGGTTGGAGACCCAGTACTTC.

The J gene is TRBJ1-1, the V gene TRBV13; D is unclear. Trimming pared 5 bases from V and 5 bases from J, leaving 21 bases between. Germline V gene sequence: CDR1 PRHDT, CDR2 FYEKMQ (reference sequence). This CDR3 has 16 amino acids. CDR3 amino acids: CASSPSVQRGFTEAFF. The CDR3 DNA follows: TGTGCCAGCAGCCCATCCGTCCAGCGGGGATTTACTGAAGCTTTCTTT.

The rearrangement joins TRBV7-2 to TRBJ2-7; 7 bases fit TRBD2. CDR1 is SGHTA and CDR2 is FQGNSA in the germline V gene. V lost 6 bases and J lost 0; bases outside the gene matches: 8. This CDR3 spans 15 amino acids. This chain's CDR3 is CASRSGRGSSYEQYF. The CDR3 region has the DNA TGTGCCAGCAGGTCCGGGCGGGGGAGCTCCTACGAGCAGTACTTC.

This clone was seen once. CDR3 sequence: CASSDRGNQPQHF. The CDR3 DNA reads as TGTGCCAGCAGCGACAGGGGCAATCAGCCCCAGCATTTT. The chain couples TRBV7-9 to TRBJ1-5; 7 nucleotides agree with TRBD1. V gave up 5 bases and J gave up 2 bases; unmatched junction bases: 0. This CDR3 comprises 13 residues. The germline gives CDR1 SEHNR, CDR2 FQNEAQ (reference sequence).

The rearrangement links TRBV6-5 to TRBJ2-7; the match to TRBD2 covers 11 bases. This CDR3 spans 14 amino acids. Unmatched junction bases numbered 6, after V lost 11 bases and J lost 0 bases. The germline gives CDR1 MNHEY, CDR2 SVGAGI. The chain's CDR3 is CASKTSGGSYEQYF. The CDR3 nucleotides are TGTGCCTCCAAAACTAGCGGGGGCTCCTACGAGCAGTACTTC.

This clone was seen only a few times. The chain recombines TRBV2 with TRBJ2-4; tentatively, D is TRBD1 (5 bases). V was cut by 3 bases and J by 15 bases, with 12 bases left in between. CDR3 size: 11 residues. Germline loops: CDR1 SNHLY, CDR2 FYNNEI. As DNA, the CDR3 is TGTGCCAGCAGTGAGGTTGGGGCCCCGTACTTC. It codes for CASSEVGAPYF.

To note about this clone: A read error may account for a junction end that differs from germline. Distinct nucleotide sequences in the sample also encode this CDR3. The chain joins TRBV7-2 to TRBJ1-2; 7 bases fit TRBD1. Per the germline V gene, CDR1 is SGHTA and CDR2 is FQGNSA. This CDR3 is 12 amino acids long. The CDR3 sequence is CASRGAVYGYTF. The CDR3 DNA is TGCGCCAGCAGGGGGGCCGTCTATGGCTACACCTTC.

The rearrangement links TRBV7-7 to TRBJ2-5, with 9 nucleotides matching TRBD1. Germline V gene lookup returns CDR1 SSHAT and CDR2 FNYEAQ (reference sequence). This CDR3 region has 15 residues. Trimming cost V 5 bases and J 4 bases; bases outside gene matches: 8. The CDR3 reads CASSPGTGRRETQYF. The CDR3 DNA is TGTGCCAGCAGCCCCGGGACAGGGAGGCGAGAGACCCAGTACTTC.

The chain is built from TRBV28 and TRBJ2-1; 9 bases agree with TRBD1. V trimming: 4 bases; J trimming: 0 bases; junction bases outside the gene matches: 1. From germline, CDR1 is MDHEN and CDR2 SYDVKM. The CDR3 runs 15 residues. CDR3 sequence (DNA): TGTGCCAGCAGTTCGACAGGGGGCTCCTACAATGAGCAGTTCTTC. Its protein product is CASSSTGGSYNEQFF.